The clone carrying this T cell receptor beta chain has ten or more counts. The data were obtained in a study of identical twins. This CDR3 comprises 12 residues. The V end lost 8 bases, the J end lost 9 bases, and 17 bases lay between the germline ends. Per germline, CDR1 GTSNPN and CDR2 SVGIG (reference sequence). TCRdb reprocessed the 5' RACE reads with MiXCR, giving one entry per CDR3 protein. Of fewer than 450,000 distinct CDR3 sequences in the sample, about 9% were seen once. Sequencing used naive T cells sorted from blood. The clonotype comes from a woman in her fifties or sixties in good health. V usage is TRBV30 and J usage is TRBJ2-1, with D tentatively TRBD1 (6 bases). The CDR3 nucleotides read TGTGCCGAGGCGATGGGGGCGGGTGAGCAGTTCTTC. Translating it yields CAEAMGAGEQFF.